This entry describes one T cell receptor beta chain. What it binds is not known. The sequencing depth, 1 in 200,000 to 1 in 1 million T cells, was the target. The data were produced by immunoSEQ multiplex PCR, yet TCRdb's version contains in-frame clones alone and is incomplete. This table has hundreds of thousands of clones, 70% appearing once. This record comes from a study of cytotoxic CD8 clonotypes in ibrutinib-treated CLL. The junction had 10 bases not matched to a gene; V was cut back by 6 bases and J by 3 bases. The V gene's germline CDR1 is SGHRS and CDR2 YFSETQ. This CDR3 contains 15 residues. Study-level points and caveats: Patients showed higher baseline clonality than age-matched healthy donors, and it tracked circulating CD8+ T-cell counts.

The genes are TRBV5-1 and TRBJ2-7; 9 bases map to TRBD2. Sequencing used PBMCs, obtained after 24 months of ibrutinib treatment. The clonotype originates from a human donor with chronic lymphocytic leukemia. CDR3 sequence reads: CASTYTTSGLYEQYF. In DNA, the CDR3 is TGCGCCAGCACCTACACGACTAGCGGACTCTACGAGCAGTACTTC.